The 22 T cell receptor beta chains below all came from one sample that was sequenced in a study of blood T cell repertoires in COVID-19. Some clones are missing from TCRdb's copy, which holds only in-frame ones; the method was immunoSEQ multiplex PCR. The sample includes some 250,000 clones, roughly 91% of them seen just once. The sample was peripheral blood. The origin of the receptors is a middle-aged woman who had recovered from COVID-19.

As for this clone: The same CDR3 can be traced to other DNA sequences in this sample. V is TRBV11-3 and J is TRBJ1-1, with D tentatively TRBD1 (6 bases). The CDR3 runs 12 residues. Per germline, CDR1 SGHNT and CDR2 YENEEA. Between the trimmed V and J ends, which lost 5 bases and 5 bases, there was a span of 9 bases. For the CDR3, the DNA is TGTGCCAGCAGCGCTACAGGGACTGAAGCTTTCTTT. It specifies CASSATGTEAFF.

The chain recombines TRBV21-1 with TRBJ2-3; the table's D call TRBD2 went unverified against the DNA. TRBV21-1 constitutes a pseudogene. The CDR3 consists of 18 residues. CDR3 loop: CASSKREVSGRIGDTQYF. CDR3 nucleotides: TGTGCCAGCAGCAAACGTGAGGTTAGCGGGCGTATAGGGGATACGCAGTATTTT.

As DNA, the CDR3 is TGTGCCAGCGGCCACGCGGGGACCGGGGAGCTGTTTTTT. Residues: CASGHAGTGELFF. The gene calls are TRBV27 and TRBJ2-2; tentative D call: TRBD2 (6 bases). The CDR3 is 13 amino acids. The V gene lost 8 bases and the J gene lost 5 bases, with 12 bases spanning the gap. Germline loops: CDR1 MNHEY, CDR2 SMNVEV (reference sequence).

The chain's CDR3 is CASSVGTANTEAFF. The CDR3, as DNA: TGTGCCAGCAGCGTAGGGACAGCGAACACTGAAGCTTTCTTT. This chain joins TRBV9 and TRBJ1-1; D possibly corresponds to TRBD1 (6 bases). Germline CDR1 SGDLS, CDR2 YYNGEE. The V end was cut by 0 bases, the J end by 1 base, with 7 bases between. The CDR3 has 14 amino acids.

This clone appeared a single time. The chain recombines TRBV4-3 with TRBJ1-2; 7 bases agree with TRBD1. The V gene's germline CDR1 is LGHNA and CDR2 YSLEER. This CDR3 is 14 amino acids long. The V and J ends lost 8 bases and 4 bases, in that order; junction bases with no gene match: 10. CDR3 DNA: TGCGCCAGCTCGACAGGGTCCGGACGCTATGGCTACACCTTC. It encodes CASSTGSGRYGYTF.

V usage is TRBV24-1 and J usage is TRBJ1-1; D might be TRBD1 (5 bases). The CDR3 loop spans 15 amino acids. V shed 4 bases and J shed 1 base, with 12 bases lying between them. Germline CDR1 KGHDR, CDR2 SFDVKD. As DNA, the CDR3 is TGTGCCACCAGTGACCCCCGCGGGGGGAACACTGAAGCTTTCTTT. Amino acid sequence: CATSDPRGGNTEAFF.

This CDR3 is CATSRAVRGNEQFF. For the CDR3, the DNA is TGTGCCACCAGCAGAGCGGTTCGGGGAAATGAGCAGTTCTTC. This chain links TRBV15 with TRBJ2-1, with a tentative D call TRBD2 (5 bases). Trimming pared 1 base from V and 7 bases from J, leaving 11 bases between. Germline loops: CDR1 LNHNV, CDR2 YYDKDF (reference sequence). This CDR3 is built from 14 residues.

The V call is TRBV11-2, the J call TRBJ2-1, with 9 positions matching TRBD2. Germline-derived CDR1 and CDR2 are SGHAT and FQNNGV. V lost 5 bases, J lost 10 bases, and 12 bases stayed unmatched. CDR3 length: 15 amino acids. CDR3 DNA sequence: TGTGCCAGCAGCCCCTTAGCGGGAGCCGGGGGGGAGCAGTTCTTC. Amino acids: CASSPLAGAGGEQFF.

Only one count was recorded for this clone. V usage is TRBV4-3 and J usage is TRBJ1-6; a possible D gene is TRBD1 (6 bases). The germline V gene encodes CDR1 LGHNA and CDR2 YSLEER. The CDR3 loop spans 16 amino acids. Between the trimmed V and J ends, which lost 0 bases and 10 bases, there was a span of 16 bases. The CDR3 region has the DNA TGCGCCAGCAGCCAAGATCGGCGGGGGCCTGGGTCACCCCTCCACTTT. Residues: CASSQDRRGPGSPLHF.

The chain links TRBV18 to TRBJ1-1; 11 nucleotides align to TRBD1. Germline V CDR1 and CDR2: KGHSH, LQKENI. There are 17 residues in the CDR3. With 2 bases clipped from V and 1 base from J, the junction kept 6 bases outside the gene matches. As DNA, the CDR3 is TGTGCCAGCTCACCAGGGACAGGGGGGATCGCGAACACTGAAGCTTTCTTT. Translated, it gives CASSPGTGGIANTEAFF.

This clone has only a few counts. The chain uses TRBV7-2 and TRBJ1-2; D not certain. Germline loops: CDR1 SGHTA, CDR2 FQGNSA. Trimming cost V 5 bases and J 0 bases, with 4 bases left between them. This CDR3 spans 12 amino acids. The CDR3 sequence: CASSPANYGYTF. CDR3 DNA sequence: TGTGCCAGCAGCCCCGCTAACTATGGCTACACCTTC.

CDR3 sequence: CASSPGQAFSGANVLTF. The DNA for the CDR3 is TGTGCCAGCAGCCCCGGACAGGCGTTCTCTGGGGCCAACGTCCTGACTTTC. The chain combines TRBV7-2 with TRBJ2-6; the match to TRBD1 covers 7 bases. The CDR3 runs to 17 residues. Germline V CDR1 and CDR2: SGHTA, FQGNSA. V shed 5 bases and J 0 bases; nucleotides not matched to a gene: 7. Complete variable domain (other parts from reference TRBV7-2 and TRBJ2-6): GAGVSQSPSNKVTEKGKDVELRCDPISGHTALYWYRQSLGQGLEFLIYFQGNSAPDKSGLPSDRFSAERTGGSVSTLTIQRTQQEDSAVYLCASSPGQAFSGANVLTFGAGSRLTVL.

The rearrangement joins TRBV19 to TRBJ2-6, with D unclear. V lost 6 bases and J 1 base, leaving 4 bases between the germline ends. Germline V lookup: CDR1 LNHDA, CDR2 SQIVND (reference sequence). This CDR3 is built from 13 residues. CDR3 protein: CASSRSGANVLTF. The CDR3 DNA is TGTGCCAGTAGCCGGTCTGGGGCCAACGTCCTGACTTTC.

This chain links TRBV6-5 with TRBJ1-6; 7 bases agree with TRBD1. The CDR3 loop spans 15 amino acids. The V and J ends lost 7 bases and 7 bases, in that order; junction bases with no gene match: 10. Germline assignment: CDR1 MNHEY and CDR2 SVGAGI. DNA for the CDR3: TGTGCCAGCACCGAAAGACAGGGTGGGAATTCACCCCTCCACTTT. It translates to CASTERQGGNSPLHF.

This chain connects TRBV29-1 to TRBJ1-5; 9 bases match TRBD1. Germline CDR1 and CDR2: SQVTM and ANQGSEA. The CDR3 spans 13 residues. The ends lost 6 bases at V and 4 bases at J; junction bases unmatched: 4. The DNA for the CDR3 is TGCAGCGTGGGGGGACAGGGAAATCAGCCCCAGCATTTT. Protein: CSVGGQGNQPQHF.

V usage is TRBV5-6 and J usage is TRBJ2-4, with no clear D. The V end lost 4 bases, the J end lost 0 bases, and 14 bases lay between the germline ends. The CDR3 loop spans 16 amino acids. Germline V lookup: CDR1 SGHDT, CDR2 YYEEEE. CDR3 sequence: CASSGSRVVAKNIQYF. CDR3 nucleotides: TGTGCCAGCAGCGGCTCCCGGGTGGTAGCCAAAAACATTCAGTACTTC.

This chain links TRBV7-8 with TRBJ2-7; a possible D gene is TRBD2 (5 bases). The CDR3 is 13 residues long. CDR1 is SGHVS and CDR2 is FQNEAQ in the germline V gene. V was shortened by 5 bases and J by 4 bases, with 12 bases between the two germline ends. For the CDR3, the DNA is TGTGCCAGCAGCCTCCGCGGGCCGTACGAGCAGTACTTC. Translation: CASSLRGPYEQYF.

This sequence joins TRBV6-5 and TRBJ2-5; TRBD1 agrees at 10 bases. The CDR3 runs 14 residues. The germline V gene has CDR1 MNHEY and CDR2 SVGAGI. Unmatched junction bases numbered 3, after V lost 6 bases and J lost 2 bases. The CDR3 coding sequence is TGTGCCAGCAGGCGGGGACAGGGGCAAGAGACCCAGTACTTC. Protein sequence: CASRRGQGQETQYF.

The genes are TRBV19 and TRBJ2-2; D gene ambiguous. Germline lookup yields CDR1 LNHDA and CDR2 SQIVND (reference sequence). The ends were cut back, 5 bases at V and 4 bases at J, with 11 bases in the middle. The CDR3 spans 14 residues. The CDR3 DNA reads TGTGCCAGTAGTGGCCTAGTCCGCACCGGGGAGCTGTTTTTT. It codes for CASSGLVRTGELFF.

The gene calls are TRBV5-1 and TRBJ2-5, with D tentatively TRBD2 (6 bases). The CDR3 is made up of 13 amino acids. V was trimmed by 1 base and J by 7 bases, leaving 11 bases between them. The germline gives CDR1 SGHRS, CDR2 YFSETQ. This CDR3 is CASSLREVGTQYF. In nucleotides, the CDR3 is TGCGCCAGCAGCTTGAGGGAGGTTGGGACCCAGTACTTC.

CDR3 nucleotide sequence: TGTGCCAGCACGGGAATAGCGCGAACGGGTGAGCAGTTCTTC. It encodes CASTGIARTGEQFF. V and J are TRBV5-4 and TRBJ2-1, with D maybe TRBD2 (5 bases). The germline CDR1 and CDR2 sequences are SGHNT and YYREEE (reference sequence). The CDR3 is 14 residues long. V was trimmed by 6 bases and J by 9 bases, leaving 19 bases between them.

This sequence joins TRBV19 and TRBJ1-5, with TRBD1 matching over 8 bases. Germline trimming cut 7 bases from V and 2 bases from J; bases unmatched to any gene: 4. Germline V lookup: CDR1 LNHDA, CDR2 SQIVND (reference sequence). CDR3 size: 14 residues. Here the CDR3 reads CASTDRGGNQPQHF. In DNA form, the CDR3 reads TGTGCCAGTACCGACAGGGGTGGCAATCAGCCCCAGCATTTT.